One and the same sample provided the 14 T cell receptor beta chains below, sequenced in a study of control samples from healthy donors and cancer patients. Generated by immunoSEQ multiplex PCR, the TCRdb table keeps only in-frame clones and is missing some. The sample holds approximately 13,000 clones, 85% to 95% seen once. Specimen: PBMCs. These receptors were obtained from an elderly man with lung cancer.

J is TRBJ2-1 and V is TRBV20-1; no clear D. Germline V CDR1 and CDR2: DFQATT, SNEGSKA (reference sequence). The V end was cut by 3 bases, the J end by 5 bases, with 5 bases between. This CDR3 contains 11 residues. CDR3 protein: CSASPHNEQFF. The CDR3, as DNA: TGCAGTGCTAGCCCCCACAATGAGCAGTTCTTC.

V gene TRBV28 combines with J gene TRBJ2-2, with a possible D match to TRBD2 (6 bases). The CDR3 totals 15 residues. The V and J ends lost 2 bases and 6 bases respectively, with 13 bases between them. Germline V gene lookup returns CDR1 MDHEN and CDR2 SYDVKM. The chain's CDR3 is CASSLGGSRSGELFF. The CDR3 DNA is TGTGCCAGCAGTTTAGGAGGGAGCCGGTCCGGGGAGCTGTTTTTT.

CDR3: CASSFSPSYNSPLHF. The CDR3 DNA is TGTGCCAGCAGTTTTTCACCCTCCTATAATTCACCCCTCCACTTT. This rearrangement joins TRBV27 to TRBJ1-6; D gene unclear. Trimming left V 3 bases short and J 0 bases short, with 6 bases between. In germline, CDR1 is MNHEY, CDR2 SMNVEV (reference sequence). This CDR3 is built from 15 residues.

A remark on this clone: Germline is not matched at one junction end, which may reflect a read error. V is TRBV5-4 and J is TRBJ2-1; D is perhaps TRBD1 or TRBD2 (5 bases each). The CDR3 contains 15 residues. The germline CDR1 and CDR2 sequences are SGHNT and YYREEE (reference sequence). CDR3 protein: CASSLGVSSYNEQFF. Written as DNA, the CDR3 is TGTGCCAGCAGTTTGGGGGTTAGCTCCTACAATGAGCAGTTCTTC.

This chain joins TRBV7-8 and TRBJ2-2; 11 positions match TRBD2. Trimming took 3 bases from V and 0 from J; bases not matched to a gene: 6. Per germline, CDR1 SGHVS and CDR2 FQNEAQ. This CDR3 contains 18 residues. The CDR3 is CASSFLLAGGPNTGELFF. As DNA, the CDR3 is TGTGCCAGCAGCTTTCTTCTAGCGGGGGGCCCGAACACCGGGGAGCTGTTTTTT.

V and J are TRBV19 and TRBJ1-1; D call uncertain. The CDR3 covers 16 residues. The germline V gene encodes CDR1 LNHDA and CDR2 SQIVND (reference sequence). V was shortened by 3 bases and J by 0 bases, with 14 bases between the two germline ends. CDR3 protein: CASSMSAGRMNTEAFF. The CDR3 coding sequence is TGTGCCAGTAGTATGAGTGCCGGTAGGATGAACACTGAAGCTTTCTTT.

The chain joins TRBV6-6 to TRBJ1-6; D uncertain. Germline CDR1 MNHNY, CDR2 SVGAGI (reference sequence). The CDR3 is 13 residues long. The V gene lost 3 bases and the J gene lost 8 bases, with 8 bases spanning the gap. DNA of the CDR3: TGTGCCAGCAGTTATATACCGGATTCACCCCTCCACTTT. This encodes CASSYIPDSPLHF.

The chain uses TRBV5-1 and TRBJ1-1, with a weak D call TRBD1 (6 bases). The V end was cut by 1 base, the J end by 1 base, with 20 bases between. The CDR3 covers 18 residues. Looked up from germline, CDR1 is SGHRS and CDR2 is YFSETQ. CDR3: CASSLSRRDTRKNTEAFF. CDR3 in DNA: TGCGCCAGCAGCTTGTCACGCCGGGACACAAGAAAGAACACTGAAGCTTTCTTT.

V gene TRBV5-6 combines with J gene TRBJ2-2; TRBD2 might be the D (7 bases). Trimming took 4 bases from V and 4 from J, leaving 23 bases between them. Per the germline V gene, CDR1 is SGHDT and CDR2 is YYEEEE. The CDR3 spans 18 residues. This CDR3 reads CASSASRGGVGLTGELFF. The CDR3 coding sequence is TGTGCCAGCAGCGCCTCTCGCGGGGGCGTCGGTCTCACCGGGGAGCTGTTTTTT.

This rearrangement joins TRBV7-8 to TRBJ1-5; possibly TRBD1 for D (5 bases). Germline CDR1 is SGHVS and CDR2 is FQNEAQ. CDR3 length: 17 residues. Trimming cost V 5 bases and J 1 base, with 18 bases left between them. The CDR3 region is CASSPDGGGLSNQPQHF. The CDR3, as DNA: TGTGCCAGCAGCCCCGACGGGGGAGGGTTAAGCAATCAGCCCCAGCATTTT.

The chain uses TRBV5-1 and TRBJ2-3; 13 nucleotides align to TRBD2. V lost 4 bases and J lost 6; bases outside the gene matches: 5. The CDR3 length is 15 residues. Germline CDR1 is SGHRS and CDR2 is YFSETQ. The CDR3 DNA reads TGCGCCAGCAGCCCCAGGACTAGCGGGGGTGATACGCAGTATTTT. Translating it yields CASSPRTSGGDTQYF. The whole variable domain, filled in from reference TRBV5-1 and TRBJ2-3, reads KAGVTQTPRYLIKTRGQQVTLSCSPISGHRSVSWYQQTPGQGLQFLFEYFSETQRNKGNFPGRFSGRQFSNSRSEMNVSTLELGDSALYLCASSPRTSGGDTQYFGPGTRLTVL.

The CDR3 reads CASSLRDEYNEQFF. CDR3 bases: TGCGCCAGCAGCCTTCGGGACGAATACAATGAGCAGTTCTTC. The chain uses TRBV5-1 and TRBJ2-1; possibly TRBD1 or TRBD2 for D (5 bases each). CDR3 size: 14 residues. From germline, CDR1 is SGHRS and CDR2 YFSETQ. Trimming stripped 4 bases from V and 4 bases from J, with 12 bases between.

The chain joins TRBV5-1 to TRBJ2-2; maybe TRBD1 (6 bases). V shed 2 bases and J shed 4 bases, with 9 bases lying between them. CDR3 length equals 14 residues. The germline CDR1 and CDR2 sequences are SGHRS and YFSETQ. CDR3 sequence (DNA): TGCGCCAGCAGCTTAGCCAGGGGCACCGGGGAGCTGTTTTTT. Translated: CASSLARGTGELFF. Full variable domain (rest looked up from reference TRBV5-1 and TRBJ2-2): KAGVTQTPRYLIKTRGQQVTLSCSPISGHRSVSWYQQTPGQGLQFLFEYFSETQRNKGNFPGRFSGRQFSNSRSEMNVSTLELGDSALYLCASSLARGTGELFFGEGSRLTVL.

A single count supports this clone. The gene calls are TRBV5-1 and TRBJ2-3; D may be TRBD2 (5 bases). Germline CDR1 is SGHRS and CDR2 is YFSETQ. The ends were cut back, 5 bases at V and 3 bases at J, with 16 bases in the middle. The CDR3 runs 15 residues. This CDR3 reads CASSRSGIRTDTQYF. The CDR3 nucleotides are TGCGCCAGCAGTCGTTCGGGGATACGGACAGATACGCAGTATTTT.